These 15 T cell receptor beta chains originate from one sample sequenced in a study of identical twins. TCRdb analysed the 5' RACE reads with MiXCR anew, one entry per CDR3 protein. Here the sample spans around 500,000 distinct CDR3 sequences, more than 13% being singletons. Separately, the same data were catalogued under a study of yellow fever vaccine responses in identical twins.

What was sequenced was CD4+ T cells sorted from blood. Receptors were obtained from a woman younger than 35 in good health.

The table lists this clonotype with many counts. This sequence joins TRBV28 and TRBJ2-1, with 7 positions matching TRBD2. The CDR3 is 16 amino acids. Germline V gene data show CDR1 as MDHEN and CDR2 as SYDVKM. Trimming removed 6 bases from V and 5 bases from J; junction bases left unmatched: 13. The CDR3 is CASRRLGGAGHNEQFF. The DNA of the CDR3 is TGTGCCAGCAGGCGCCTCGGAGGAGCGGGACACAATGAGCAGTTCTTC. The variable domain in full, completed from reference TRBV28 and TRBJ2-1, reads DVKVTQSSRYLVKRTGEKVFLECVQDMDHENMFWYRQDPGLGLRLIYFSYDVKMKEKGDIPEGYSVSREKKERFSLILESASTNQTSMYLCASRRLGGAGHNEQFFGPGTRLTVL.

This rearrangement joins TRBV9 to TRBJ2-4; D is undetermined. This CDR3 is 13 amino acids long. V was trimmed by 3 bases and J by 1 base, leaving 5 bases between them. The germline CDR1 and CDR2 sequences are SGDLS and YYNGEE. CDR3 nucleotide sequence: TGTGCCAGCAGCGGGCTTGCCAAAAACATTCAGTACTTC. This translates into CASSGLAKNIQYF.

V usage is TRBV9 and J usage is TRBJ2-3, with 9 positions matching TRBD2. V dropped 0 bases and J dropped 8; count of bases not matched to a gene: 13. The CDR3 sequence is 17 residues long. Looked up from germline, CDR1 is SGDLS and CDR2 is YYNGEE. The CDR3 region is CASSVGVTSGKTTTQYF. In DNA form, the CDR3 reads TGTGCCAGCAGCGTAGGTGTGACTAGCGGAAAAACAACTACGCAGTATTTT.

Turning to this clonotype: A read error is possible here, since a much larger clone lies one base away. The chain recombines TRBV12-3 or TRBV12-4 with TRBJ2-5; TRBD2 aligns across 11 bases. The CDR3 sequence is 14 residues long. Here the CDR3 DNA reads TGTGCCAGCAGATTAGCGGGGGGGCCGGAGACCCAGTACTTC. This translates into CASRLAGGPETQYF.

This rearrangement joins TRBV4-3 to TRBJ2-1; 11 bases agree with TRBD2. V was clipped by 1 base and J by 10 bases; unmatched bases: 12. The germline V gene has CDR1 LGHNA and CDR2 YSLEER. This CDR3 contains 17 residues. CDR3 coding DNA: TGCGCCAGCAGCCAAGCAGGAGCACTAGCGGGAGAGTGGGAGCAGTTCTTC. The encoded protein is CASSQAGALAGEWEQFF.

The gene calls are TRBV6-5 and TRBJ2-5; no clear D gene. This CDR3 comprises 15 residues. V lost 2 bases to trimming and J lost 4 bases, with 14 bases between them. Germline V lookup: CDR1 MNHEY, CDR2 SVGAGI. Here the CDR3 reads CASSYTKVSRETQYF. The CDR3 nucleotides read TGTGCCAGCAGTTACACCAAAGTGTCAAGAGAGACCCAGTACTTC.

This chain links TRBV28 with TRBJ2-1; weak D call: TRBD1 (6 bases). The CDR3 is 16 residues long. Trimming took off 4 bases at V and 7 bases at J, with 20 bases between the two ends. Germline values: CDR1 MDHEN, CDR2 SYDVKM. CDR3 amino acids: CASSSSTGAGVNEQFF. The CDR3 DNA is TGTGCCAGCAGTTCGTCGACTGGGGCAGGGGTGAATGAGCAGTTCTTC.

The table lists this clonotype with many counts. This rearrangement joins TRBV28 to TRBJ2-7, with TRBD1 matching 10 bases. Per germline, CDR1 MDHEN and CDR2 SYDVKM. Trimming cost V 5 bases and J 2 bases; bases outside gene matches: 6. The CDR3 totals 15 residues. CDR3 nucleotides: TGTGCCAGCAGTACCATCGACAGGGGGCCCTACGAGCAGTACTTC. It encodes CASSTIDRGPYEQYF.

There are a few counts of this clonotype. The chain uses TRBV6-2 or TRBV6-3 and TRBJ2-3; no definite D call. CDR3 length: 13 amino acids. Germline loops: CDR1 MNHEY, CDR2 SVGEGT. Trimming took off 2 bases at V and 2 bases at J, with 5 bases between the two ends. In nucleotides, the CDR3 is TGTGCCAGCAGTTACCGCACCACAGATACGCAGTATTTT. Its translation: CASSYRTTDTQYF.

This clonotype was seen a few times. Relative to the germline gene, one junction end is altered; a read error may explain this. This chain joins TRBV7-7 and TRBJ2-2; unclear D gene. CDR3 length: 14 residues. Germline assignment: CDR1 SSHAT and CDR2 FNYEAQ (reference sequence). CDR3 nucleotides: TGTGCTAGCAGCTTAGAAGCCTGGAACGGGGAGCTGTTTTTT. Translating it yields CASSLEAWNGELFF.

In DNA form, the CDR3 reads TGTGCCAGCAGGAGGGGGGGTGAGCAGTTCTTC. Protein sequence: CASRRGGEQFF. The V call is TRBV14, the J call TRBJ2-1; maybe TRBD2 (7 bases). The CDR3 is made up of 11 amino acids. CDR1 is SGHDN and CDR2 is FVKESK in the germline V gene. The V gene lost 6 bases and the J gene lost 9 bases, with 9 bases spanning the gap.

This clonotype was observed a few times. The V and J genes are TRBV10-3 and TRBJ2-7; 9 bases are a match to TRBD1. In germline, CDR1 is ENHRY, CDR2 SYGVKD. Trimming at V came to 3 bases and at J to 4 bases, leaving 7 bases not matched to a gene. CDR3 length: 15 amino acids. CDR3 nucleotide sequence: TGTGCCATCAGTGAATATGGGACAGGGCGATACGAGCAGTACTTC. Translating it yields CAISEYGTGRYEQYF.

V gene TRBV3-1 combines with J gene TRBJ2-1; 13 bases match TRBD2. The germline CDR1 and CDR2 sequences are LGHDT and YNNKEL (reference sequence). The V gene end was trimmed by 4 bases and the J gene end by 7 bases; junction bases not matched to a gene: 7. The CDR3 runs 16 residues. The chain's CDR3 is CASSPGLAGSWNEQFF. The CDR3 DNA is TGTGCCAGCAGCCCGGGACTAGCGGGAAGCTGGAATGAGCAGTTCTTC.

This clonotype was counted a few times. CDR3 in amino acids: CASIGQTSYEQYF. CDR3 DNA sequence: TGTGCCAGCATCGGACAGACCTCCTACGAGCAGTACTTC. The genes are TRBV12-3 or TRBV12-4 and TRBJ2-7; D is perhaps TRBD1 (6 bases). CDR3 size: 13 residues. V lost 7 bases to trimming and J lost 0 bases, with 10 bases between them.

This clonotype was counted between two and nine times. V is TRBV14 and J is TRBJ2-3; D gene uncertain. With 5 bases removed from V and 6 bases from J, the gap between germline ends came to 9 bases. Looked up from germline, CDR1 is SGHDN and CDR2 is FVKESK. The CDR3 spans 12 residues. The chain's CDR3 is CASSFRLDTQYF. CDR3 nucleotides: TGTGCCAGCAGCTTCCGGTTGGATACGCAGTATTTT.